This T cell receptor beta chain derives from a study of PD-1 blockade in classical Hodgkin lymphoma (dated by TCRdb to about 2020). Regarding the study in general: Nivolumab dosing was 3 mg/kg intravenously every 2 weeks, continuing until either disease progression or unacceptable toxicity. A peripheral blood immune signature of response to PD-1 blockade in classical Hodgkin lymphoma was defined using TCR beta sequencing and CyTOF.

Read against the paper, the sample's time point label means: cycle 1 day 1 (C1D1), immediately before nivolumab initiation. All trial patients had relapsed after autologous stem cell transplantation, with cohorts A, B and C differing in prior brentuximab vedotin exposure. A total of 56 patients with relapsed/refractory classical Hodgkin lymphoma made up the trial cohort, and each patient's best overall response was complete response, partial response or progressive disease. In the multi-cohort phase II CheckMate 205 trial, trial patients received single-agent nivolumab. Best overall response was determined by an independent review committee according to the 2007 International Working Group response criteria. Trial PBMCs were collected immediately before nivolumab initiation (C1D1) and during therapy at cycle 2 day 1 and cycle 4 day 1. Peripheral blood was collected in 8 mL Vacutainer Cell Preparation Tubes, from which PBMCs were isolated by centrifugation and then cryopreserved.

The Qiagen DNeasy kit was used to extract genomic DNA both from unsorted PBMCs and from the negatively selected CD4+ and CD8+ fractions. TCR beta CDR3 regions were amplified by immunoSEQ multiplex PCR using primers annealing to V and J segments. A synthetic immune receptor repertoire was used to minimize amplification bias, and any residual bias was removed computationally once sequencing was done. As for the original processing: Custom Python scripts were used to quantify repertoire diversity as the Shannon entropy index. Unsorted, CD4+ and CD8+ repertoires were analyzed separately, except for combined analyses in which CD4+ and CD8+ sequences were merged in silico. Clonal expansion was defined as a frequency increase of at least 2-fold after treatment compared with C1D1, and clones undetected at baseline were assigned a pseudocount of 0.5. Clones with 0 or 1 copy at C1D1 were defined as singleton clones, while clones with 2 or more copies were defined as non-singleton clones. Clones expanded in unsorted samples were labelled as CD4+, CD8+ or unknown by matching protein sequences in sorted samples from the same patient. Diversity changes from C1D1 to C4D1 were tested in paired samples using Wilcoxon tests. What TCRdb holds here is the immuneACCESS table cut down to in-frame rearrangements. Part of the clones is not present; checked against another copy, under half of the missing clones reflect an unresolved V gene, and the others are unexplained. V, J and clone size were drawn from that table, and D and trimming were deduced from the DNA. The sample contains some 100,000 clones, roughly 92% of them found a single time. Jointly, the top ten make up about 2.5% of the sample.

The cysteine opens and the phenylalanine closes a CDR3 of 14 amino acids. Of the read, only the CDR3 DNA is kept; its 42 bases are in frame from base 1. A distance of 19 bases separates the germline ends of V and J, which lose 8 bases and 8 bases respectively. From a lookup of the germline V gene, CDR1 and CDR2 are MNHNS and SASEGT. The full study reports these points: The study covered only a single clinical trial cohort, and the causes of the repertoire differences, possibly disease activity or prior therapy, were still not defined. Baseline TCR diversity was reported to be lower in newly diagnosed patients than in healthy donors and to be lower still in relapsed/refractory patients. CD4+ but not CD8+ TCR diversity rose significantly by C4D1 (p=0.0027 vs p=0.16), most apparent in complete responders (p=0.02). Among trial patients, those achieving complete response had baseline diversity similar to that of newly diagnosed patients, while diversity was significantly lower in partial responders and progressors. Lower diversity was seen in patients whose nivolumab began less than 1 year after ASCT, and these patients were left out of later analyses so that immune reconstitution would not confound the results.

Remarks on this clone: Its antigen is not yet known. There are no base qualities to consult, and no much larger clone falls within one base.

The chain links TRBV6-1 with TRBJ2-4; the D gene is perhaps TRBD1 or TRBD2, as each covers 5 bases. The sequencing used peripheral blood mononuclear cells (PBMCs), collected at baseline. This clonotype was sampled from a human donor with classical Hodgkin lymphoma. CDR3 region: CASHGDGGWDIQYF. At the DNA level, the sequence is TGTGCCAGCCACGGGGACGGAGGATGGGACATTCAGTACTTC.